This T cell receptor (beta chain) came from a study of shared clonotypes between healthy human individuals. Assay used: immunoSEQ multiplex PCR; TCRdb lists only in-frame clones, some missing. The table includes over 2 million clones, around 95% detected once. Healthy adults negative for HIV, lacking recent acute infections or vaccinations, served as donors. This clonotype originated in a man aged 18 to 30 in good health. The sample consisted of naive CD4+ T cells sorted from blood. Subset reported: CD45RA+ positively selected.

The CDR3 DNA reads TGTGCCAGCAGCTCCCCCCCGGGGACAGACGACACAGATACGCAGTATTTT. It yields the protein CASSSPPGTDDTDTQYF. This chain connects TRBV13 to TRBJ2-3, with 7 bases matching TRBD1. The ends lost 4 bases at V and 2 bases at J; junction bases unmatched: 12. The CDR3 spans 17 residues. The germline V gene encodes CDR1 PRHDT and CDR2 FYEKMQ (reference sequence).